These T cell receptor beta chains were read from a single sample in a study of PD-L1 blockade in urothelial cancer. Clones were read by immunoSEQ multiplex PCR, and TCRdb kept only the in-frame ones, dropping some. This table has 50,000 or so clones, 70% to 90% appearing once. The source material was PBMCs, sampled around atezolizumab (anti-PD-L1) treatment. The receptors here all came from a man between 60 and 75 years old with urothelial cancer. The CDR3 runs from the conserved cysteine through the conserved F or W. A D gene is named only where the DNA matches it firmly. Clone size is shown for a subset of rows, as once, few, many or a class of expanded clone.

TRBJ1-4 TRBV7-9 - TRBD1 CASSKTGSNEKLFF TGTGCCAGCAGCAAGACAGGGTCTAATGAAAAACTGTTTTTT
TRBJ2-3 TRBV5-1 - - CASSLGQWVSTDTQYF TGCGCCAGCAGCTTGGGACAGTGGGTGAGCACAGATACGCAGTATTTT
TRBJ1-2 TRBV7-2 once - CASSLGGMSYGYTF TGTGCCAGCAGCTTAGGAGGGATGTCCTATGGCTACACCTTC
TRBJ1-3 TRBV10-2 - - CASSEQGAGNTIYF TGCGCCAGCAGCGAACAGGGAGCAGGAAACACCATATATTTT
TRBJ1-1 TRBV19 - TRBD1 CASSIRGRINTEAFF TGTGCCAGTAGTATAAGGGGGCGCATAAACACTGAAGCTTTCTTT
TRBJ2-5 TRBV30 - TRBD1 CAWSTGTGGLGQYF TGTGCCTGGAGCACCGGGACAGGGGGGCTTGGGCAGTACTTC
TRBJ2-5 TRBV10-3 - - CAIGPGETQYF TGTGCCATCGGGCCAGGGGAGACCCAGTACTTC
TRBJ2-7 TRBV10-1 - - CATTRQLLSYEQYF TGCGCCACGACTCGACAGCTATTATCCTACGAGCAGTACTTC
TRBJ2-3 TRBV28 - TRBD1 CASSSGQLITDTQYF TGTGCCAGCAGTTCGGGACAGTTGATCACAGATACGCAGTATTTT
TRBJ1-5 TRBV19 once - CASKLGRPKYSNQPQHF TGTGCCAGTAAGTTAGGCAGGCCGAAATATAGCAATCAGCCCCAGCATTTT
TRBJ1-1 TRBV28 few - CATGSGGYTEAFF TGTGCCACTGGCTCCGGCGGCTACACTGAAGCTTTCTTT
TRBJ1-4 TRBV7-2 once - CASSLNFNEKLFF TGTGCCAGCAGCTTAAACTTTAATGAAAAACTGTTTTTT
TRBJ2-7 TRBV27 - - CASKSRGGSYEQYF TGTGCCAGCAAAAGCAGGGGCGGCTCCTACGAGCAGTACTTC
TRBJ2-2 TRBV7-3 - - CASRQQGGGYTGELFF TGTGCCAGCAGACAACAAGGCGGGGGCTACACCGGGGAGCTGTTTTTT
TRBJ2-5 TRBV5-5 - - CASSFSGRGSRQETQYF TGTGCCAGCAGCTTCTCAGGTCGGGGATCGAGGCAAGAGACCCAGTACTTC
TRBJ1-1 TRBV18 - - CASSPGQITEAFF TGTGCCAGCTCACCAGGTCAGATCACTGAAGCTTTCTTT
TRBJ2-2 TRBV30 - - CACAWTRNTGELFF TGTGCCTGCGCCTGGACAAGGAACACCGGGGAGCTGTTTTTT
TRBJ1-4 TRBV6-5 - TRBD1 CASRGNRGDNEKLFF TGTGCCAGCAGAGGAAACAGGGGGGATAATGAAAAACTGTTTTTT
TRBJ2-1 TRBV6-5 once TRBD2 CASSRGLAIYNEQFF TGTGCCAGCAGTCGAGGACTAGCGATATACAATGAGCAGTTCTTC
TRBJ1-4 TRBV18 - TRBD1 CASSPLFTGQGFMTNEKLFF TGTGCCAGCTCACCACTCTTTACGGGACAGGGATTTATGACTAATGAAAAACTGTTTTTT
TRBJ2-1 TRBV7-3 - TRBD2 CASSLRGFGLAGYNEQFF TGTGCCAGCAGCTTACGTGGTTTCGGACTAGCGGGTTACAATGAGCAGTTCTTC
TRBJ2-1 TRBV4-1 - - CASSPGWNEQFF TGCGCCAGCAGCCCGGGATGGAATGAGCAGTTCTTC
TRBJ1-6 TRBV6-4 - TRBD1 CASTRSGGENSPLHF TGTGCCTCCACTAGGTCAGGGGGCGAAAATTCACCCCTCCACTTT
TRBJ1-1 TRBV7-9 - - CASSLGSYRNTEAFF TGTGCCAGCAGCTTAGGGTCTTACAGGAACACTGAAGCTTTCTTT
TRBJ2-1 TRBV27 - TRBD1 CASSLSPDRAREFF TGTGCCAGCAGTTTATCCCCCGACAGGGCCCGGGAGTTCTTC
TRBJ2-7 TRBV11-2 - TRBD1 CASSLVFGRGREQYF TGTGCCAGCAGCTTAGTATTCGGCAGGGGGCGGGAGCAGTACTTC
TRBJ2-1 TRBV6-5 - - CASTSEGVYNEQFF TGTGCCAGCACCTCCGAGGGTGTATACAATGAGCAGTTCTTC
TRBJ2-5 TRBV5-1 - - CASSLAGRETQYF TGCGCCAGCAGCTTGGCAGGGCGAGAGACCCAGTACTTC
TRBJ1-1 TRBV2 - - CASSELGGVAAFF TGTGCCAGCAGTGAACTGGGAGGGGTGGCGGCTTTCTTT
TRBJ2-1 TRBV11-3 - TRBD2 CASSLLAGEGEQFF TGTGCCAGCAGCTTATTAGCGGGAGAGGGTGAGCAGTTCTTC
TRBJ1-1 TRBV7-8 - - CASSFYRVFNTEAFF TGTGCCAGCAGCTTTTACAGGGTTTTTAACACTGAAGCTTTCTTT
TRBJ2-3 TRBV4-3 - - CASSQDLGGNTQYF TGCGCCAGCAGCCAAGATCTAGGGGGTAATACGCAGTATTTT
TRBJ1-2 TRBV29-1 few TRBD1 CSVSGTGGLGGYTF TGCAGCGTCTCCGGGACAGGGGGGTTAGGCGGCTACACCTTC
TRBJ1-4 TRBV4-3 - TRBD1 CASSQSPGTVEEKLFF TGCGCCAGCAGCCAGTCCCCCGGGACAGTCGAAGAAAAACTGTTTTTT